A single sample is the source of the 26 T cell receptor beta chains below, sequenced in a study of blood T cell repertoires in COVID-19. The repertoire was sequenced with immunoSEQ multiplex PCR; TCRdb's copy has only in-frame clones and lacks some. The sample has about 320,000 clones; about 85% are singletons. The material sequenced was PBMCs or T cells enriched from blood (not recorded which). Receptor source: a woman between 25 and 40 years old who had been exposed to COVID-19.

The chain uses TRBV3-1 (or the pseudogene TRBV3-2) and TRBJ2-7; D might be TRBD2 (6 bases). V lost 5 bases and J 7 bases, leaving 12 bases between the germline ends. This CDR3 has 12 residues. Looked up from germline, CDR1 is LGHDT and CDR2 is YNNKEL (reference sequence). The CDR3 DNA reads as TGTGCCAGCAGCATCGCCCGGGGGGAGCAGTACTTC. Its protein is CASSIARGEQYF.

J is TRBJ2-1 and V is TRBV5-8; TRBD1 agrees at 10 bases. The CDR3 covers 15 residues. Trimming took 4 bases from V and 7 from J; bases not matched to a gene: 8. Germline V gene lookup returns CDR1 SGHTS and CDR2 YDEGEE. The CDR3 spells CASSLGQGLKNEQFF. DNA for the CDR3: TGTGCCAGCAGCCTGGGACAGGGGCTGAAGAATGAGCAGTTCTTC.

The V gene is TRBV7-9, the J gene TRBJ2-7, with D possibly TRBD1 on 5 matching bases. V shed 1 base and J shed 1 base, with 14 bases lying between them. CDR1 SEHNR and CDR2 FQNEAQ come from the germline V gene (reference sequence). The CDR3 is 16 amino acids. CDR3 sequence reads: CASSLGAGLRSYEQYF. DNA of the CDR3: TGTGCCAGCAGCTTAGGGGCAGGGTTAAGATCCTACGAGCAGTACTTC.

The J gene is TRBJ2-6, the V gene TRBV19, with 8 bases that match TRBD1. CDR3 length equals 16 residues. J was trimmed by 0 bases and V by 7 bases; bases with no gene match: 5. The germline gives CDR1 LNHDA, CDR2 SQIVND (reference sequence). The CDR3 protein is CASTRQGSSGANVLTF. The CDR3 nucleotides are TGTGCCAGTACGAGACAGGGGAGCTCTGGGGCCAACGTCCTGACTTTC.

The genes are TRBV5-1 and TRBJ1-3, with 7 bases identical to TRBD1. With V trimmed by 2 bases and J by 3 bases, 5 bases remained unmatched. This CDR3 region has 15 residues. Germline loops: CDR1 SGHRS, CDR2 YFSETQ. The CDR3 protein is CASSLGTAHGNTIYF. Here the CDR3 DNA reads TGCGCCAGCAGCTTAGGGACAGCTCATGGAAACACCATATATTTT.

The chain carries TRBV9 and TRBJ1-5, with D possibly being TRBD1 (5 bases). The V and J ends lost 0 bases and 0 bases respectively, with 13 bases between them. Germline V gene lookup returns CDR1 SGDLS and CDR2 YYNGEE. This CDR3 has 17 amino acids. The CDR3 sequence is CASSVGTGTYSNQPQHF. CDR3 DNA: TGTGCCAGCAGCGTAGGAACAGGCACCTATAGCAATCAGCCCCAGCATTTT.

This clone was observed a handful of times. The V call is TRBV6-5, the J call TRBJ1-6; TRBD1 agrees at 10 bases. The V gene end was trimmed by 6 bases and the J gene end by 7 bases; junction bases not matched to a gene: 3. This CDR3 contains 14 residues. Germline assignment: CDR1 MNHEY and CDR2 SVGAGI. The CDR3 region has the DNA TGTGCCAGCAGCGAGGGACAGGGGAATTCACCCCTCCACTTT. Translated, it gives CASSEGQGNSPLHF.

The chain carries TRBV24-1 and TRBJ1-5; TRBD1 is a possible D gene (6 bases). Germline V gene sequence: CDR1 KGHDR, CDR2 SFDVKD. V was cut by 2 bases and J by 8 bases, with 12 bases left in between. The CDR3 covers 14 residues. In nucleotides, the CDR3 is TGTGCCACCAGTGATTCAGGGGTCGGGGAGCCCCAGCATTTT. It yields the protein CATSDSGVGEPQHF.

The V gene is TRBV5-8, the J gene TRBJ2-6; D is perhaps TRBD1 or TRBD2 (5 bases each). The CDR3 is 17 amino acids. Looked up from germline, CDR1 is SGHTS and CDR2 is YDEGEE. V lost 4 bases and J 0 bases, leaving 14 bases between the germline ends. Here the CDR3 DNA reads TGTGCCAGCAGCCTGGACTGGGGCAGCTCTGGGGCCAACGTCCTGACTTTC. Residues: CASSLDWGSSGANVLTF.

The chain combines TRBV7-9 with TRBJ2-5; D call uncertain. In germline, CDR1 is SEHNR, CDR2 FQNEAQ (reference sequence). The CDR3 extends over 14 amino acids. V lost 0 bases to trimming and J lost 7 bases, with 12 bases between them. The CDR3 protein is CASSLAEFVMTQYF. The CDR3 nucleotides read TGTGCCAGCAGCTTAGCTGAGTTTGTCATGACCCAGTACTTC.

The V gene is TRBV19, the J gene TRBJ1-2; the match to TRBD1 covers 7 bases. The CDR3 sequence is 13 residues long. Germline CDR1 reads LNHDA; CDR2 reads SQIVND (reference sequence). With V trimmed by 7 bases and J by 2 bases, 4 bases remained unmatched. The CDR3 bases are TGTGCCAGTACCTCGGGACAGAACTATGGCTACACCTTC. As protein: CASTSGQNYGYTF.

This clone was counted once. V and J are TRBV10-1 and TRBJ2-1, with 15 bases aligning to TRBD2. The CDR3 extends over 16 amino acids. Losses at the gene ends were 7 bases for V and 6 bases for J; bases not matched to a gene: 7. Germline V gene data show CDR1 as WNHNN and CDR2 as SYGVQD (reference sequence). CDR3 sequence: CASNSGLAGGGNEQFF. In DNA form, the CDR3 reads TGCGCCAGCAATTCGGGACTAGCGGGGGGAGGCAATGAGCAGTTCTTC.

The genes are TRBV6-4 and TRBJ2-1, with D perhaps TRBD1 (5 bases). The germline V gene has CDR1 MRHNA and CDR2 SNTAGT. This CDR3 is built from 12 residues. Trimming left V 2 bases short and J 8 bases short, with 7 bases between. CDR3 amino acids: CASSDLGDEQFF. The CDR3 coding sequence is TGTGCCAGCAGTGACCTAGGGGATGAGCAGTTCTTC.

The rearrangement uses TRBV4-1 and TRBJ1-5; TRBD1 matches at 11 bases. V shed 5 bases and J 4 bases; nucleotides not matched to a gene: 4. CDR3 length equals 15 residues. Germline V gene data show CDR1 as MGHRA and CDR2 as YSYEKL. CDR3 residues: CASSWGQGGNQPQHF. CDR3 nucleotides: TGCGCCAGCAGCTGGGGACAGGGGGGAAATCAGCCCCAGCATTTT.

The rearrangement uses TRBV2 and TRBJ1-4, with 7 bases fitting TRBD1. The germline gives CDR1 SNHLY, CDR2 FYNNEI. The CDR3 covers 15 residues. V shed 6 bases, J shed 4 bases, and the junction held 8 bases outside the gene matches. The CDR3 region has the DNA TGTGCCAGCAGGAGGAACAGGGGTATTAATGAAAAACTGTTTTTT. This encodes CASRRNRGINEKLFF.

The chain couples TRBV7-2 to TRBJ1-5; D is ambiguous. Deletions cut 3 bases from V and 1 base from J, with 10 bases between. There are 15 residues in the CDR3. In germline, CDR1 is SGHTA, CDR2 FQGNSA. CDR3 in DNA: TGTGCCAGCAGCTTTGAGGGAAGAAGCAATCAGCCCCAGCATTTT. Amino acid sequence: CASSFEGRSNQPQHF.

This sequence joins TRBV3-1 (or the pseudogene TRBV3-2) and TRBJ2-1; the match to TRBD2 covers 8 bases. CDR3 length equals 17 residues. Germline CDR1 is LGHDT and CDR2 is YNNKEL (reference sequence). After removal of 2 bases from V and 2 bases from J, the junction contained 8 bases not matched to a gene. Written as DNA, the CDR3 is TGTGCCAGCAGCCAAAAACGGGGGGGGACTACCTACAATGAGCAGTTCTTC. Protein product: CASSQKRGGTTYNEQFF.

This rearrangement joins TRBV28 to TRBJ1-5, with D perhaps TRBD1 (6 bases). Looked up from germline, CDR1 is MDHEN and CDR2 is SYDVKM. The CDR3 totals 15 residues. Trimming removed 5 bases from V and 0 bases from J, with 11 bases in between. This CDR3 is CASSPGQHSNQPQHF. Here the CDR3 DNA reads TGTGCCAGCAGTCCGGGACAACATAGCAATCAGCCCCAGCATTTT.

The rearrangement links TRBV25-1 to TRBJ1-1; maybe TRBD1 (6 bases). The CDR3 contains 16 residues. Trimming cost V 1 base and J 5 bases, with 17 bases left between them. CDR1 MGHDK and CDR2 SYGVNS come from the germline V gene. CDR3 DNA sequence: TGTGCCAGCAGTGAATTACTAATACAGGGAAGGACTGAAGCTTTCTTT. This codes for CASSELLIQGRTEAFF.

This chain joins TRBV4-1 and TRBJ2-7; TRBD2 is a possible D gene (5 bases). The V gene lost 1 base and the J gene lost 7 bases, with 17 bases spanning the gap. The CDR3 has 15 amino acids. CDR1 is MGHRA and CDR2 is YSYEKL in the germline V gene. The CDR3, as DNA: TGCGCCAGCAGCCAAGGTGACGGTCCAACGGGGGAGCAGTACTTC. It is translated as CASSQGDGPTGEQYF.

The J gene is TRBJ2-7, the V gene TRBV29-1, with D hard to call. Trimming pared 1 base from V and 3 bases from J, leaving 7 bases between. In germline, CDR1 is SQVTM, CDR2 ANQGSEA. The CDR3 length is 12 residues. CDR3 in amino acids: CSVEVSYYEQYF. CDR3 sequence (DNA): TGCAGCGTTGAAGTCTCTTACTACGAGCAGTACTTC.

The chain uses TRBV27 and TRBJ1-3, with 11 bases aligning to TRBD1. The CDR3 has 17 residues. CDR1 MNHEY and CDR2 SMNVEV come from the germline V gene (reference sequence). V was clipped by 2 bases and J by 3 bases; unmatched bases: 6. The CDR3 loop is CASSLRDRGFSGNTIYF. For the CDR3, the DNA is TGTGCCAGCAGTTTAAGGGACAGGGGGTTTAGTGGAAACACCATATATTTT.

The rearrangement uses TRBV12-1 and TRBJ2-3; the table calls TRBD2, which could not be checked here. TRBV12-1 is deemed a pseudogene. The length of the CDR3 is 17 residues. The CDR3 spells CASRHKTSGGRTDTQYF. The DNA for the CDR3 is TGTGCCAGCAGACACAAGACTAGCGGGGGAAGGACAGATACGCAGTATTTT.

This clone was observed a few times. The genes are TRBV6-9 and TRBJ1-5; D is possibly TRBD1 (5 bases). This CDR3 has 13 amino acids. Trimming removed 8 bases at V and 7 bases at J, with 15 bases between. Per the germline V gene, CDR1 is MNHGY and CDR2 is SVAAGI. The CDR3 coding sequence is TGTGCCAGCGTCGCCGGGAGGGACCAGCCCCAGCATTTT. Protein sequence: CASVAGRDQPQHF.

The V gene is TRBV7-3, the J gene TRBJ2-7, with a weak D call TRBD2 (5 bases). Trimming stripped 1 base from V and 0 bases from J, with 10 bases between. This CDR3 contains 15 residues. Looked up from germline, CDR1 is SGHTA and CDR2 is FQGTGA. CDR3 DNA sequence: TGTGCCAGCAGCTTAATGCCCGGGGTCTCCTACGAGCAGTACTTC. Residues: CASSLMPGVSYEQYF.

The rearrangement uses TRBV3-1 (or the pseudogene TRBV3-2) and TRBJ1-2, with a possible D match to TRBD1 (5 bases). The germline V gene encodes CDR1 LGHDT and CDR2 YNNKEL (reference sequence). The CDR3 runs to 13 residues. Trimming took 3 bases from V and 2 from J, leaving 7 bases between them. The CDR3 spells CASSQGHNYGYTF. The CDR3 nucleotides read TGTGCCAGCAGCCAGGGGCACAACTATGGCTACACCTTC.